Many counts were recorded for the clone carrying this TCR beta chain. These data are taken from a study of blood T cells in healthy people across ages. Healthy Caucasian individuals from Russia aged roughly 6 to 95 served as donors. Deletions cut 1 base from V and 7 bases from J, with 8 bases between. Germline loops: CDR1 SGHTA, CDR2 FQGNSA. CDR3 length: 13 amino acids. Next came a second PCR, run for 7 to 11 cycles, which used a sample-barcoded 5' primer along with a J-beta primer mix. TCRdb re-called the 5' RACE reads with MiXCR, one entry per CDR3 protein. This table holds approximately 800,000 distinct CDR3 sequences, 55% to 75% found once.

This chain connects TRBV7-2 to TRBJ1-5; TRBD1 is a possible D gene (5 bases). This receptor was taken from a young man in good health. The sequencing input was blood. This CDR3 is CASSLGQGQPQHF. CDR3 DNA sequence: TGTGCCAGCAGCTTAGGGCAGGGACAGCCCCAGCATTTT.